The TCR beta chain described here comes from a study of T cells in Graves' hyperthyroidism and ophthalmopathy. Study at large: The initial diagnosis was the point when peripheral blood was collected, ahead of any treatment.

General observations from the study: Also found in blood were most expanded thyroid clonotypes above 0.001.

CDR1 is SGHRS, CDR2 YFSETQ, per germline. Trimming removed 5 bases from V and 1 base from J; junction bases left unmatched: 9. There are 16 residues in the CDR3. Researchers amplified the TCR beta CDR3 regions from RNA transcripts. The study used the HTBI primer set for a first-round RT-PCR of the TCR CDR3. MiXCR was run by TCRdb on the multiplex PCR reads, yielding one entry per CDR3 protein. The repertoire holds about 640,000 distinct CDR3 sequences, with roughly 20% as singletons. With duration under 3 months, ophthalmopathy was active: Clinical Activity Score at least 3, NOSPECS at least 4. Exclusion of a patient resulted from uncontrolled infection, other autoimmune disease, pregnancy or lactation. This clonotype was observed a handful of times. Its antigen remains unidentified.

This TCR was recovered from a young man with Graves' ophthalmopathy. The sample taken for sequencing was blood. The V call is TRBV5-1, the J call TRBJ2-3, with 8 bases aligning to TRBD1. This chain's CDR3 is CASRPIPGQGTDTQYF. CDR3 sequence (DNA): TGCGCCAGCAGACCTATTCCGGGACAGGGCACAGATACGCAGTATTTT.